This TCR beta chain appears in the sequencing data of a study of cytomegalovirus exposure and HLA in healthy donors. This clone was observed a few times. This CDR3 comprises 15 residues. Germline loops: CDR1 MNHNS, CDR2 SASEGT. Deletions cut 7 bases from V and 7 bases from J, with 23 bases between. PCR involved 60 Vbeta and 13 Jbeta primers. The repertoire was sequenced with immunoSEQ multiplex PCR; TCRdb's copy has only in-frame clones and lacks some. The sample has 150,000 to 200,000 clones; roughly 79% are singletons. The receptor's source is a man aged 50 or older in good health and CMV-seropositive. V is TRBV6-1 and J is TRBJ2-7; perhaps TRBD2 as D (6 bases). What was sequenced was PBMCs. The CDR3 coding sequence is TGTGCCAGCAACCCCGAAGAGGCCGGAGGGTGGGAGCAGTACGTC. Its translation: CASNPEEAGGWEQYV.